Given below is one T cell receptor (beta chain) in context. Sequencing was performed with immunoSEQ multiplex PCR; in TCRdb, only in-frame clones are kept and a portion is missing. This table holds some 1,100,000 clones, approximately 78% found once. This sample stems from a study of shared clonotypes between healthy human individuals. The CDR3 is 14 amino acids. Germline-derived CDR1 and CDR2 are MNHEY and SMNVEV (reference sequence). V was clipped by 3 bases and J by 3 bases, with 11 bases between them. The specimen was memory CD4+ T cells from PBMCs. Subset denoted: CD45RA-negative fraction. The chain links TRBV27 to TRBJ1-2; TRBD1 is a possible D gene (6 bases). The receptor was isolated from a young man in good health. Some clones in this sample may be carry-over from other donors' samples. Written as DNA, the CDR3 is TGTGCCAGCAGTTTGCGACAGGTTGACTATGGCTACACCTTC. As protein: CASSLRQVDYGYTF.